The source of this T cell receptor (beta chain) is a study of control samples from healthy donors and cancer patients. Sequencing was performed with immunoSEQ multiplex PCR; in TCRdb, only in-frame clones are kept and a portion is missing. The table lists some 150,000 clones, about 95% of them singletons. This CDR3 comprises 13 residues. From germline, CDR1 is LGHDT and CDR2 YNNKEL (reference sequence). V was shortened by 4 bases and J by 7 bases, with 11 bases between the two germline ends. The receptor was derived from a man aged 60 to 69 with colorectal cancer. Sequenced material: PBMCs. The chain recombines TRBV3-1 (or the pseudogene TRBV3-2) with TRBJ2-4, with D tentatively TRBD2 (5 bases). In DNA, the CDR3 is TGTGCCAGCAGCCCCACCGGGGTGAACATTCAGTACTTC. Translating it yields CASSPTGVNIQYF.